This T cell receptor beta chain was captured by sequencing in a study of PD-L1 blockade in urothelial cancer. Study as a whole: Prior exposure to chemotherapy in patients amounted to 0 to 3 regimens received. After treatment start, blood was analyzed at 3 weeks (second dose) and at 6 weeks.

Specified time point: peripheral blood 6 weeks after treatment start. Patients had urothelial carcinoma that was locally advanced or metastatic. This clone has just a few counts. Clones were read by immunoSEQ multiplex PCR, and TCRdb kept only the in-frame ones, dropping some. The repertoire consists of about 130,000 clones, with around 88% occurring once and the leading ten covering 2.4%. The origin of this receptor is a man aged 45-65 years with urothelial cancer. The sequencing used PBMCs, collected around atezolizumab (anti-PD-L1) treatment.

The CDR3 nucleotides are TGCGCCAGCACTCAGCGGATCACCGGGGAGCTGTTTTTT. It encodes CASTQRITGELFF. The V call is TRBV5-1, the J call TRBJ2-2, with D maybe TRBD2 (5 bases). Germline CDR1 is SGHRS and CDR2 is YFSETQ. The CDR3 runs 13 residues. V shed 6 bases and J shed 4 bases, with 10 bases lying between them.